This TCR beta chain was retrieved from a study of cytomegalovirus exposure and HLA in healthy donors. The data were produced by immunoSEQ multiplex PCR, yet TCRdb's version contains in-frame clones alone and is incomplete. The profile shows about 72,000 clones, around 94% of them singletons. There are 14 residues in the CDR3. The J segment lost 8 bases and the V segment lost 0 bases, leaving 5 bases of the junction unmatched. Germline CDR1 and CDR2: SNHLY and FYNNEI. What was sequenced was PBMCs. The chain combines TRBV2 with TRBJ1-2; 8 bases agree with TRBD1. The clonotype originates from a woman aged 18-29 years in good health and CMV-seropositive. CDR3 bases: TGTGCCAGCAGTGAAGCCCGACAGGGGAACGGCTACACCTTC. Protein sequence: CASSEARQGNGYTF.